This entry lists 30 T cell receptor beta chains sequenced from one sample in a study of shared clonotypes between healthy human individuals. Profiled with immunoSEQ multiplex PCR; TCRdb holds only in-frame clones, not every one. In the table there are approximately 2.5 million clones, over 85% of which are singletons. Sequences were obtained from naive CD4+ T cells sorted from blood. Regarding subset: CD45RA+ positively selected. The receptors were gathered from a man in his late teens or twenties in good health.

The V and J genes are TRBV2 and TRBJ2-6; D might be TRBD1 (5 bases). The germline V gene encodes CDR1 SNHLY and CDR2 FYNNEI. The CDR3 runs 15 residues. V shed 6 bases and J shed 1 base, with 10 bases lying between them. CDR3: CASSLQGSGANVLTF. In DNA, the CDR3 is TGTGCCAGCAGCCTCCAGGGATCTGGGGCCAACGTCCTGACTTTC. Complete variable domain (other parts from reference TRBV2 and TRBJ2-6): EPEVTQTPSHQVTQMGQEVILRCVPISNHLYFYWYRQILGQKVEFLVSFYNNEISEKSEIFDDQFSVERPDGSNFTLKIRSTKLEDSAMYFCASSLQGSGANVLTFGAGSRLTVL.

The chain uses TRBV7-8 and TRBJ2-1; D is tentatively TRBD1 or TRBD2 (7 bases each). The germline V and J ends were trimmed by 10 bases and 6 bases, with 19 bases remaining between them. This CDR3 contains 14 residues. The germline V gene encodes CDR1 SGHVS and CDR2 FQNEAQ. The CDR3 DNA sequence: TGTGCCACCAGGGGGGGGCTGGGACCCAATGAGCAGTTCTTC. Translating it yields CATRGGLGPNEQFF.

The chain is built from TRBV5-1 and TRBJ1-2, with 8 bases lining up with TRBD1. The CDR3 totals 15 residues. CDR1 is SGHRS, CDR2 YFSETQ, per germline. Unmatched junction bases numbered 4, after V lost 3 bases and J lost 0 bases. The CDR3 nucleotides are TGCGCCAGCAGCTGGGGGACAGGATCTAACTATGGCTACACCTTC. Translation gives CASSWGTGSNYGYTF.

This chain connects TRBV14 to TRBJ2-4; 10 nucleotides line up with TRBD2. This CDR3 is built from 15 residues. Looked up from germline, CDR1 is SGHDN and CDR2 is FVKESK. J gave up 9 bases and V 2 bases, and 7 bases lay outside the gene matches. The CDR3 loop reads CASSQLSGGLAIQYF. The CDR3 nucleotides read TGTGCCAGCAGCCAACTTAGCGGGGGGCTAGCCATTCAGTACTTC. The entire variable domain, with the rest obtained from reference TRBV14 and TRBJ2-4, is as follows: EAGVTQFPSHSVIEKGQTVTLRCDPISGHDNLYWYRRVMGKEIKFLLHFVKESKQDESGMPNNRFLAERTGGTYSTLKVQPAELEDSGVYFCASSQLSGGLAIQYFGAGTRLSVL.

The chain recombines TRBV13 with TRBJ2-3; maybe TRBD1 (6 bases). V lost 5 bases and J 0 bases, leaving 12 bases between the germline ends. The CDR3 consists of 15 residues. Germline assignment: CDR1 PRHDT and CDR2 FYEKMQ (reference sequence). In DNA form, the CDR3 reads TGTGCCAGCAGCACCGGGACAAAAAGCACAGATACGCAGTATTTT. It yields the protein CASSTGTKSTDTQYF.

The J gene is TRBJ2-3, the V gene TRBV7-9; 10 nucleotides agree with TRBD2. The V segment lost 6 bases and the J segment 5 bases; nucleotides outside the gene matches: 14. The CDR3 has 17 residues. CDR1 and CDR2 from the germline V gene are SEHNR and FQNEAQ (reference sequence). The CDR3 nucleotides read TGTGCCAGCAGTTCTCCTATAGCGGGGGGTATGGGAGATACGCAGTATTTT. Amino acid sequence: CASSSPIAGGMGDTQYF.

The chain carries TRBV5-5 and TRBJ1-5; D is unclear. Germline values: CDR1 SGHKS, CDR2 YYEKEE (reference sequence). Trimming left V 1 base short and J 0 bases short, with 8 bases between. This CDR3 region has 15 residues. The chain's CDR3 is CASSLSPASNQPQHF. The CDR3 bases are TGTGCCAGCAGCTTGTCCCCGGCTAGCAATCAGCCCCAGCATTTT.

As to this clone: Additional DNA sequences in this sample encode the identical CDR3. The chain is built from TRBV9 and TRBJ2-5, with unresolved D. The CDR3 consists of 13 residues. The germline V gene encodes CDR1 SGDLS and CDR2 YYNGEE. Trimming shortened V by 0 bases and J by 2 bases, and 5 bases separated the two germline ends. CDR3 in amino acids: CASSVAVQETQYF. CDR3 nucleotide sequence: TGTGCCAGCAGCGTAGCAGTACAAGAGACCCAGTACTTC.

The V call is TRBV2, the J call TRBJ1-5; D gene unclear. Germline V CDR1 and CDR2: SNHLY, FYNNEI. Between the trimmed V and J ends, which lost 2 bases and 0 bases, there was a span of 8 bases. The CDR3 runs 15 residues. CDR3 residues: CASSENSVSNQPQHF. The CDR3 DNA reads as TGTGCCAGCAGTGAAAACTCTGTTAGCAATCAGCCCCAGCATTTT.

The chain employs TRBV7-2 and TRBJ1-1; the match to TRBD1 covers 7 bases. The V segment lost 4 bases and the J segment 1 base; nucleotides outside the gene matches: 6. Per germline, CDR1 SGHTA and CDR2 FQGNSA. The CDR3 consists of 15 residues. The CDR3 protein is CASSSRQGSNTEAFF. CDR3 DNA: TGTGCCAGCAGCTCCAGACAGGGATCGAACACTGAAGCTTTCTTT.

This clone has only one observation. The J gene is TRBJ2-2, the V gene TRBV7-9, with TRBD2 matching over 13 bases. Trimming cost V 5 bases and J 6 bases; bases outside gene matches: 9. The germline V gene encodes CDR1 SEHNR and CDR2 FQNEAQ (reference sequence). CDR3 size: 17 residues. DNA of the CDR3: TGTGCCAGCAGCCTAGGACTAGCGGGAGTGGGAGCCGGGGAGCTGTTTTTT. This sequence encodes CASSLGLAGVGAGELFF.

The rearrangement uses TRBV18 and TRBJ2-7; D remains unclear. The CDR3 spans 17 residues. Germline-derived CDR1 and CDR2 are KGHSH and LQKENI. V dropped 4 bases and J dropped 0 bases, with 19 bases sitting between them. The CDR3 DNA reads as TGTGCCAGCTCACAGTCTATAACGGGCGGTACCTCCTACGAGCAGTACTTC. This translates into CASSQSITGGTSYEQYF. The full variable domain, in which reference TRBV18 and TRBJ2-7 provide the parts outside the CDR3, is NAGVMQNPRHLVRRRGQEARLRCSPMKGHSHVYWYRQLPEEGLKFMVYLQKENIIDESGMPKERFSAEFPKEGPSILRIQQVVRGDSAAYFCASSQSITGGTSYEQYFGPGTRLTVT.

The genes are TRBV6-6 and TRBJ2-2; possible D gene TRBD2, 6 bases. The V and J ends lost 11 bases and 6 bases respectively, with 16 bases between them. CDR1 and CDR2 (germline): MNHNY, SVGAGI (reference sequence). The CDR3 is 13 amino acids. The CDR3: CASCRERAGELFF. Here the CDR3 DNA reads TGTGCCTCCTGCCGGGAGAGAGCCGGGGAGCTGTTTTTT.

This clone occurred once. The chain couples TRBV7-2 to TRBJ2-7; D perhaps matches TRBD2 (6 bases). Germline V gene lookup returns CDR1 SGHTA and CDR2 FQGNSA. V lost 3 bases and J 6 bases, leaving 9 bases between the germline ends. CDR3 length: 12 amino acids. Here the CDR3 DNA reads TGTGCCAGCAGCTTCGGGGGAGTCGAGCAGTACTTC. Its translation: CASSFGGVEQYF. Full variable domain (outside the CDR3, taken from reference TRBV7-2 and TRBJ2-7): GAGVSQSPSNKVTEKGKDVELRCDPISGHTALYWYRQSLGQGLEFLIYFQGNSAPDKSGLPSDRFSAERTGGSVSTLTIQRTQQEDSAVYLCASSFGGVEQYFGPGTRLTVT.

This clone appeared a single time. The rearrangement joins TRBV19 to TRBJ1-1, with 9 bases aligning to TRBD1. The CDR3 is 14 amino acids. Germline V lookup: CDR1 LNHDA, CDR2 SQIVND (reference sequence). With 7 bases clipped from V and 4 bases from J, the junction kept 7 bases outside the gene matches. CDR3 nucleotide sequence: TGTGCCAGTACCTCACAGGGGGCGACCACTGAAGCTTTCTTT. This sequence encodes CASTSQGATTEAFF.

This chain connects TRBV9 to TRBJ1-2, with 8 bases matching TRBD1. From germline, CDR1 is SGDLS and CDR2 YYNGEE. With 0 bases clipped from V and 8 bases from J, the junction kept 6 bases outside the gene matches. The CDR3 runs to 14 residues. The chain's CDR3 is CASSVGDRLGGYTF. CDR3 coding DNA: TGTGCCAGCAGCGTAGGGGACAGGTTGGGGGGCTACACCTTC. The full variable domain, with the rest looked up from reference TRBV9 and TRBJ1-2, is DSGVTQTPKHLITATGQRVTLRCSPRSGDLSVYWYQQSLDQGLQFLIQYYNGEERAKGNILERFSAQQFPDLHSELNLSSLELGDSALYFCASSVGDRLGGYTFGSGTRLTVV.

In its sample, this clone was seen a few times. In the same sample, other DNA sequences code for this CDR3. This chain connects TRBV9 to TRBJ1-4; D ambiguous. CDR1 and CDR2 (germline): SGDLS, YYNGEE. V was shortened by 0 bases and J by 5 bases, with 5 bases between the two germline ends. The CDR3 is made up of 13 amino acids. The CDR3 DNA reads TGTGCCAGCAGCGTAGGGCCCAATGAAAAACTGTTTTTT. Protein: CASSVGPNEKLFF.

The rearrangement links TRBV5-1 to TRBJ2-1; 8 bases map to TRBD1. Per the germline V gene, CDR1 is SGHRS and CDR2 is YFSETQ. CDR3 length: 17 residues. The V gene end was trimmed by 3 bases and the J gene end by 8 bases; junction bases not matched to a gene: 16. This CDR3 reads CASSSENRGLRKDEQFF. The CDR3 DNA sequence: TGCGCCAGCAGCTCCGAAAACAGGGGGTTAAGGAAAGATGAGCAGTTCTTC.

CDR3 nucleotides: TGTGCCAGCAGCCCTACCCACGAGCAGTACTTC. Amino acid sequence: CASSPTHEQYF. The gene calls are TRBV6-1 and TRBJ2-7; D is undetermined. Germline-derived CDR1 and CDR2 are MNHNS and SASEGT. This CDR3 region has 11 residues. Trimming took off 6 bases at V and 5 bases at J, with 8 bases between the two ends.

Of note for this clone: The same CDR3 also results from other DNA sequences found in this sample. The rearrangement joins TRBV6-5 to TRBJ1-5; weak D call: TRBD1 (6 bases). The CDR3 spans 13 residues. The V end was cut by 4 bases, the J end by 5 bases, with 9 bases between. The germline CDR1 and CDR2 sequences are MNHEY and SVGAGI. The CDR3 DNA is TGTGCCAGCAGTTCGGACAGAGATCAGCCCCAGCATTTT. As protein: CASSSDRDQPQHF.

In regard to this clone: An end of the junction does not agree with germline; a read error may underlie this. The J gene is TRBJ2-7, the V gene TRBV30; tentatively, D is TRBD2 (6 bases). Germline CDR1 GTSNPN, CDR2 SVGIG (reference sequence). The CDR3 extends over 11 amino acids. The DNA for the CDR3 is TGTGCCTGGAGTATGGGCGGGACTCCGAGTTTC. It specifies CAWSMGGTPSF.

The gene calls are TRBV5-1 and TRBJ2-5; 7 bases fit TRBD2. Looked up from germline, CDR1 is SGHRS and CDR2 is YFSETQ. Unmatched junction bases numbered 8, after V lost 4 bases and J lost 5 bases. The CDR3 contains 14 residues. The CDR3 sequence: CASSQSGILETQYF. Written as DNA, the CDR3 is TGCGCCAGCAGCCAAAGCGGGATTCTGGAGACCCAGTACTTC.

The chain has TRBV28 and TRBJ1-6, with TRBD1 as a possible D gene (5 bases). Trimming took 4 bases from V and 3 from J, leaving 10 bases between them. This CDR3 is 15 amino acids long. Germline V gene sequence: CDR1 MDHEN, CDR2 SYDVKM. The CDR3 is CASSSKTVYNSPLHF. CDR3 nucleotides: TGTGCCAGCAGTTCTAAGACAGTCTATAATTCACCCCTCCACTTT.

Notes on this clone: Other DNA sequences in the sample encode the same CDR3. The V call is TRBV7-9, the J call TRBJ1-4, with D maybe TRBD1 (6 bases). Germline loops: CDR1 SEHNR, CDR2 FQNEAQ (reference sequence). The CDR3 consists of 14 residues. V was trimmed by 3 bases and J by 4 bases, leaving 9 bases between them. The CDR3 DNA follows: TGTGCCAGCAGCTTGGGGGGGCTTAATGAAAAACTGTTTTTT. Encoded protein: CASSLGGLNEKLFF.

V and J are TRBV14 and TRBJ1-6; D not resolved. The CDR3 sequence is 11 residues long. From germline, CDR1 is SGHDN and CDR2 FVKESK. V was trimmed by 5 bases and J by 6 bases, leaving 2 bases between them. Here the CDR3 DNA reads TGTGCCAGCAGCTCTAATTCACCCCTCCACTTT. Residues: CASSSNSPLHF.

The rearrangement uses TRBV6-1 and TRBJ1-5; D gene unclear. The CDR3 contains 14 residues. Looked up from germline, CDR1 is MNHNS and CDR2 is SASEGT. V lost 7 bases, J lost 4 bases, and 14 bases lay in between. CDR3 nucleotide sequence: TGTGCCAGCACCCATGGTGGGGTAAATCAGCCCCAGCATTTT. Protein product: CASTHGGVNQPQHF.

This rearrangement joins TRBV7-2 to TRBJ2-7; D is perhaps TRBD2 (5 bases). V lost 1 base, J lost 4 bases, and 11 bases lay in between. The CDR3 covers 14 residues. In germline, CDR1 is SGHTA, CDR2 FQGNSA. The CDR3 nucleotides are TGTGCCAGCAGCTTAGGAGGGAGTAAGTACGAGCAGTACTTC. This codes for CASSLGGSKYEQYF.

The J gene is TRBJ2-2, the V gene TRBV10-2; no clear D. The CDR3 has 15 residues. The germline gives CDR1 WSHSY, CDR2 SAAADI. V was clipped by 2 bases and J by 0 bases, with 7 bases between them. The CDR3 DNA reads TGCGCCAGCAGTGAGAAGCGCCCGAACACCGGGGAGCTGTTTTTT. Translation: CASSEKRPNTGELFF.

The chain couples TRBV6-1 to TRBJ2-7, with 8 bases matching TRBD1. The CDR3 has 14 residues. Unmatched junction bases numbered 11, after V lost 10 bases and J lost 3 bases. CDR1 and CDR2 from the germline V gene are MNHNS and SASEGT. The CDR3 sequence is CATDTGGLRYEQYF. In DNA form, the CDR3 reads TGTGCCACCGATACAGGGGGTCTACGCTACGAGCAGTACTTC.

In the case of this clone: The identical CDR3 is also encoded by other nucleotide sequences in the sample. The rearrangement uses TRBV5-6 and TRBJ2-7; TRBD1 matches at 7 bases. The CDR3 length is 14 residues. With 0 bases clipped from V and 2 bases from J, the junction kept 2 bases outside the gene matches. Germline CDR1 and CDR2: SGHDT and YYEEEE. Written as DNA, the CDR3 is TGTGCCAGCAGCTTGGGACAGGGCGCCTACGAGCAGTACTTC. Residues: CASSLGQGAYEQYF. Supplemented by reference TRBV5-6 and TRBJ2-7, the full variable domain reads DAGVTQSPTHLIKTRGQQVTLRCSPKSGHDTVSWYQQALGQGPQFIFQYYEEEERQRGNFPDRFSGHQFPNYSSELNVNALLLGDSALYLCASSLGQGAYEQYFGPGTRLTVT.